This T cell receptor beta chain is drawn from a study of identical twins. Study results and caveats: Monozygotic twins shared more out-of-frame TCR alpha than recombination models predicted. Cross-sectional statistical analysis, not tracking of the same donors, underpinned the conclusions.

The germline V gene has CDR1 SGHRS and CDR2 YFSETQ. Trimming took 0 bases from V and 2 from J, leaving 12 bases between them. The CDR3 spans 15 residues. The sample holds a few counts of this clonotype. Its antigen remains unknown. In TCRdb, the 5' RACE reads were re-called with MiXCR into one record per CDR3 protein. The profile covers around 530,000 distinct CDR3 sequences, with approximately 16% appearing a single time and more than 0.4% taken by the ten largest. These data were also reused for a study on yellow fever vaccine responses in identical twins. That publication notes: On the reported evidence, twins' vaccine T cell responses seemed partly convergent and partly personalized.

Source material: CD4+ T cells sorted from blood. This clonotype originated in a woman aged 18-29 years in good health. The gene calls are TRBV5-1 and TRBJ2-7; a possible D gene is TRBD2 (6 bases). Here the CDR3 DNA reads TGCGCCAGCAGCTTGGCGGCCGGGGGAACCTACGAGCAGTACTTC. As protein: CASSLAAGGTYEQYF.